Below, 14 T cell receptor beta chains from the same sample are listed, as sequenced in a study of shared clonotypes between healthy human individuals. TCRdb's copy holds only in-frame clones and misses some; the assay was immunoSEQ multiplex PCR. The sample consists of around 1.1 million clones, around 78% of them appearing once. The sequenced sample was memory CD4+ T cells from PBMCs. Described subset: CD45RA-negative fraction. The receptors were sampled from a man aged 18 to 30 in good health. Some clones in this sample may be carry-over from other donors' samples.

The V and J genes are TRBV15 and TRBJ1-5; D uncertain. V was shortened by 0 bases and J by 5 bases, with 5 bases between the two germline ends. The CDR3 contains 13 residues. The germline V gene has CDR1 LNHNV and CDR2 YYDKDF (reference sequence). The CDR3 nucleotides are TGTGCCACCAGCAGAGATCTTGATCAGCCCCAGCATTTT. It is translated as CATSRDLDQPQHF.

This clone was seen only once. This chain joins TRBV5-1 and TRBJ2-2; D might be TRBD2 (5 bases). V dropped 0 bases and J dropped 3 bases, with 18 bases sitting between them. Germline V CDR1 and CDR2: SGHRS, YFSETQ. This CDR3 region has 18 residues. CDR3 protein: CASSLAPAGVSYTGELFF. CDR3 DNA: TGCGCCAGCAGCTTGGCCCCCGCCGGGGTTTCGTACACCGGGGAGCTGTTTTTT.

V usage is TRBV28 and J usage is TRBJ2-7; the match to TRBD1 covers 10 bases. Germline assignment: CDR1 MDHEN and CDR2 SYDVKM. This CDR3 has 15 residues. V trimming: 5 bases; J trimming: 6 bases; junction bases outside the gene matches: 10. CDR3 amino acids: CASSPGTGDLSEQYF. CDR3 sequence (DNA): TGTGCCAGCAGTCCAGGGACAGGGGACCTGAGCGAGCAGTACTTC.

V is TRBV5-8 and J is TRBJ2-7; TRBD1 agrees at 12 bases. After removal of 0 bases from V and 5 bases from J, the junction contained 3 bases not matched to a gene. Germline loops: CDR1 SGHTS, CDR2 YDEGEE. This CDR3 is 15 amino acids long. CDR3 residues: CASSLVGTGGNEQYF. CDR3 nucleotides: TGTGCCAGCAGCTTGGTAGGGACAGGGGGCAACGAGCAGTACTTC. Looking up the rest from reference TRBV5-8 and TRBJ2-7 gives the full variable domain: EAGVTQSPTHLIKTRGQQATLRCSPISGHTSVYWYQQALGLGLQFLLWYDEGEERNRGNFPPRFSGRQFPNYSSELNVNALELEDSALYLCASSLVGTGGNEQYFGPGTRLTVT.

The V call is TRBV28, the J call TRBJ2-3; D remains ambiguous. Germline-derived CDR1 and CDR2 are MDHEN and SYDVKM. V lost 6 bases and J 0 bases, leaving 10 bases between the germline ends. The CDR3 extends over 14 amino acids. This CDR3 reads CASSGPSSTDTQYF. In DNA, the CDR3 is TGTGCCAGCAGCGGGCCGTCGAGCACAGATACGCAGTATTTT.

CDR3 sequence (DNA): TGTGCCAGCAGCATCACTGCACAGGAACTCTCTGGAAACACCATATATTTT. Translated: CASSITAQELSGNTIYF. The V and J genes are TRBV7-9 and TRBJ1-3; TRBD1 might be the D (5 bases). Germline V gene lookup returns CDR1 SEHNR and CDR2 FQNEAQ (reference sequence). The germline V and J ends were trimmed by 5 bases and 0 bases, with 17 bases remaining between them. The CDR3 extends over 17 amino acids.

The genes are TRBV28 and TRBJ1-1; TRBD1 is a possible D gene (5 bases). CDR1 and CDR2 from the germline V gene are MDHEN and SYDVKM. V was shortened by 4 bases and J by 3 bases, with 12 bases between the two germline ends. The CDR3 has 14 amino acids. CDR3 loop: CASSWLGGDTEAFF. Here the CDR3 DNA reads TGTGCCAGCAGTTGGTTGGGGGGGGACACTGAAGCTTTCTTT.

V usage is TRBV5-5 and J usage is TRBJ2-5; a possible D gene is TRBD2 (6 bases). The CDR3 spans 14 residues. Germline V gives CDR1 SGHKS, CDR2 YYEKEE (reference sequence). Between the trimmed V and J ends, which lost 0 bases and 7 bases, there was a span of 13 bases. The CDR3 is CASSLAATEGTQYF. Written as DNA, the CDR3 is TGTGCCAGCAGCTTGGCCGCCACGGAGGGGACCCAGTACTTC.

The chain links TRBV28 to TRBJ1-4; maybe TRBD1 (5 bases). This CDR3 region has 14 residues. Trimming cost V 7 bases and J 8 bases, with 17 bases left between them. Germline values: CDR1 MDHEN, CDR2 SYDVKM. CDR3 nucleotide sequence: TGTGCCAGCACTATGTTGGGGAAGGGGGAAAAACTGTTTTTT. Amino acid sequence: CASTMLGKGEKLFF.

The J gene is TRBJ2-7, the V gene TRBV27, with D perhaps matching TRBD1 or TRBD2 (5 bases each). This CDR3 has 16 residues. CDR1 is MNHEY and CDR2 is SMNVEV in the germline V gene (reference sequence). V was clipped by 4 bases and J by 3 bases, with 19 bases between them. The CDR3 protein is CASSSSSRGTIYEQYF. The CDR3 region has the DNA TGTGCCAGCAGTTCCTCCTCCCGGGGCACCATCTACGAGCAGTACTTC.

The V gene is TRBV28, the J gene TRBJ1-4, with D possibly being TRBD1 (5 bases). V gave up 4 bases and J gave up 3 bases, with 12 bases separating them. Germline V gene data show CDR1 as MDHEN and CDR2 as SYDVKM. The CDR3 length is 15 residues. CDR3 protein: CASSSKGRANEKLFF. CDR3 DNA sequence: TGTGCCAGCAGTTCCAAGGGGAGGGCTAATGAAAAACTGTTTTTT.

CDR3 sequence: CASSLVAGAITDTQYF. CDR3 bases: TGTGCCAGCAGTCTCGTAGCGGGAGCGATCACAGATACGCAGTATTTT. The V and J genes are TRBV7-3 and TRBJ2-3, with 9 bases identical to TRBD2. V lost 6 bases and J lost 2; bases outside the gene matches: 9. Germline CDR1 and CDR2: SGHTA and FQGTGA. The CDR3 has 16 residues.

This rearrangement joins TRBV6-6 to TRBJ1-1, with D perhaps TRBD1 (6 bases). Germline loops: CDR1 MNHNY, CDR2 SVGAGI (reference sequence). CDR3 length: 13 amino acids. The V gene lost 10 bases and the J gene lost 3 bases, with 15 bases spanning the gap. The CDR3 sequence is CAINDRRDTEAFF. CDR3 sequence (DNA): TGTGCCATCAATGACAGGCGTGACACTGAAGCTTTCTTT.

This clone was recorded a few times. This sample includes further DNA sequences coding for the same CDR3. This chain uses TRBV5-1 with TRBJ2-3; TRBD1 agrees at 12 bases. The trim removed 6 bases at V and 4 bases at J, leaving 3 bases unmatched. This CDR3 is 14 amino acids long. Germline CDR1 and CDR2: SGHRS and YFSETQ. The CDR3 spells CASKGQGASDTQYF. The CDR3 coding sequence is TGCGCCAGCAAGGGACAGGGGGCTTCAGATACGCAGTATTTT.